The text below deals with one TCR beta chain. There is no known antigen for this receptor. Base qualities are not recorded, but no much larger clone differs from it by a single base. Frozen genomic DNA underwent high-throughput TCRbeta CDR3 sequencing by immunoSEQ, including PCR amplification, mapping, bias correction and internal controls. The paper's processing steps were these. Only productive rearrangements were retained, and each unique TCRbeta sequence was defined by its CDR3 nucleotide sequence together with its V and J gene. Donor-reactive sequences required at least 5-fold expansion in CFSE-low cells versus unstimulated pre-transplant cells and at least 0.01% frequency. Minimum frequency thresholds were set for each subject on the basis of the unstimulated sample with the lowest template count, so that a detection power of at least 90% was ensured. Jensen-Shannon divergence between the top 1000 TCRbeta sequences after and before transplant was used to measure repertoire turnover. Two-sided Fisher's exact tests were used to test for changes in the detection of donor-reactive sequences. Sourced from immuneACCESS, this table was stored by TCRdb with only in-frame sequences that have V and J called. A share of the clones is absent; for the studies checked, an unresolved V gene accounts for under half, and the remainder has no known explanation. V, J and clone size were drawn from that table, and D and trimming were deduced from the DNA. This sample lists tens of thousands of clones; 70% were detected once. The top ten hold around 2.8% of the sample.

The CDR3 measures 15 amino acids from cysteine to phenylalanine. Just CDR3 DNA is preserved here, 45 bases in frame from base 1. CDR1 SGHRS and CDR2 YFSETQ were looked up in the germline V gene. V is cut back by 2 bases and J by 3 bases, with 3 bases in the junction unmatched. Unstimulated PBMCs, after thawing, were stained for CD3, CD4 and CD8 and then FACS-sorted into CD3+CD4+ and CD3+CD8+ populations. All 8 studied subjects were randomized to withdrawal of immunosuppression. Genomic DNA was isolated with the Qiagen DNeasy Blood and Tissue Kit. This sample stems from a study of T cell clones after liver transplantation (dated by TCRdb to between 2018 and 2021). Context from the whole study: Samples were obtained from ITN030ST, a randomized trial in which withdrawal of immunosuppression was attempted within 2 years of liver transplantation. Donor-reactive T cell clones were identified using TCRbeta sequencing after a pre-transplant mixed lymphocyte reaction and were then followed in post-transplant blood. As an antigen-independent comparator for donor-reactive sequences, third party-reactive TCRbeta sequences were also identified from pre-transplant MLRs. Of the eight recipients, a few were HCV-positive, while the remaining recipients had been transplanted for non-autoimmune, non-viral indications. Subjects received no induction therapy and standard immunosuppression until randomization at 12-24 months post-transplant. Tolerance was defined as complete immunosuppression withdrawal for at least one year with no rise in liver enzymes beyond twice the upper limit of normal. Blood samples were collected pre-transplant, pre-randomization before withdrawal, and post-randomization after either full withdrawal or failed withdrawal. The study cohort included 8 liver transplant recipients, of whom 3 were classified as tolerant and 5 as non-tolerant.

What the study reported, not specific to this receptor: In a couple of subjects, low numbers of available donor cells limited the measurable donor-reactive repertoire. Because no allograft tissue specimens were available, donor-reactive T cells may have migrated into the graft instead of being deleted. After accounting for repertoire turnover, donor-reactive detection was significantly reduced in 7 of 8 subjects for CD4 and 8 of 8 for CD8. Donor-reactive sequences declined more than third party-reactive ones, suggesting partial antigen-specific deletion unrelated to withdrawal success. In 5 of 8 subjects, circulating donor-reactive CD4 TCRbeta sequences decreased significantly after transplant, regardless of tolerance or HCV status. Because of small, heterogeneous patient numbers and non-standardized post-transplant time points, the conclusions were only preliminary.

The chain was built from TRBV5-1 and TRBJ1-5, with 9 junctional bases fitting TRBD1. This sequence was found in a human patient who received a liver transplant. Some T cells present after a transplant may be cells of the graft donor. The sequences come from CD4+ T cells from blood, collected at the approximately 16-month timepoint. The nucleotide sequence is TGCGCCAGCAGCTTACAGGGGGCGATCAATCAGCCCCAGCATTTT. It codes for CASSLQGAINQPQHF.